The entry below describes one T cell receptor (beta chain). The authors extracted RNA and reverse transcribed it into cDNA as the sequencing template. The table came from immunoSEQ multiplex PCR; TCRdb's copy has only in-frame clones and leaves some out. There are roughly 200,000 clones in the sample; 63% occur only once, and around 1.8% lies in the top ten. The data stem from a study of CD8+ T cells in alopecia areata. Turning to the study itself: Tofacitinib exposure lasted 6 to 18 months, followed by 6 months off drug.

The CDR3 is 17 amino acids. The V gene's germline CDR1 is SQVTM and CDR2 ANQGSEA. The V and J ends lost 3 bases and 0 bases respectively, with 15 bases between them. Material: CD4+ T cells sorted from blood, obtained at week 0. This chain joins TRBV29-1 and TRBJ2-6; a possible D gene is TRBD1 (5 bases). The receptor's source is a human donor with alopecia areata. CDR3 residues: CSVESRVSDSGANVLTF. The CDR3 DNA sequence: TGCAGCGTTGAGTCCAGGGTCTCCGACTCTGGGGCCAACGTCCTGACTTTC.